This TCR beta chain was found in a study of CD8+ T cells in alopecia areata. About the research overall: Treated patients' severity was scored by percentage of affected scalp area.

RNA, once extracted, was reverse transcribed into cDNA for use as the sequencing template. Some clones are missing from TCRdb's copy, which holds only in-frame ones; the method was immunoSEQ multiplex PCR. The table lists 200,000 to 250,000 clones, more than 30% of them singletons. Treatment meaning: oral pan-JAK inhibitor, 5-10 mg twice daily. The investigators collected lesional scalp punch biopsies and peripheral blood from alopecia areata patients. The CDR3 runs 13 residues. Germline CDR1 is SGHRS and CDR2 is YFSETQ. V gave up 4 bases and J gave up 1 base; unmatched junction bases: 0. The sequenced sample was CD4+ T cells sorted from blood, obtained around week 30, from a patient treated with tofacitinib. The V gene is TRBV5-1, the J gene TRBJ2-3; TRBD2 matches at 7 bases. The receptor's source is a human donor with alopecia areata. Here the CDR3 DNA reads TGCGCCAGCAGCCGGGAGGGCACAGATACGCAGTATTTT. Its protein product is CASSREGTDTQYF.